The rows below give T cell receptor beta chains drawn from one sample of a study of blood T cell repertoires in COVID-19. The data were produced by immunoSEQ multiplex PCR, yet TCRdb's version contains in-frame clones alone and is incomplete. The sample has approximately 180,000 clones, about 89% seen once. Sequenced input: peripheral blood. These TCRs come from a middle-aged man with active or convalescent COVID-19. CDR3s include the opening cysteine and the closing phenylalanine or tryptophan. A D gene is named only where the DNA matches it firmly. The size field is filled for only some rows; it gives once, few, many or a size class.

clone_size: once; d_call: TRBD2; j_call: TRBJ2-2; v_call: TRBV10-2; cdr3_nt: TGCGCCAGCAGTGAGTCGTCCAAAGGACTAGCGGGGGGGATCACCGGGGAGCTGTTTTTT; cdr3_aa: CASSESSKGLAGGITGELFF
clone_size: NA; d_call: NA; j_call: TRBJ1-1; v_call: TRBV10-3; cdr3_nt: TGTGCCATCAGTCAGGGCGACATGAACACTGAAGCTTTCTTT; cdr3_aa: CAISQGDMNTEAFF
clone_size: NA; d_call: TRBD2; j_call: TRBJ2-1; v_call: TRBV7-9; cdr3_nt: TGTGCCAGCAGCTTCGCCGGGACTAGCGGGGGGGCCAATGAGCAGTTCTTC; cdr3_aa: CASSFAGTSGGANEQFF
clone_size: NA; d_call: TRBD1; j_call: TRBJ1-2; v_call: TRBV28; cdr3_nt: TGTGCCAGCAGTCCACCGGGCAGGGGGCTTGGCTACACCTTC; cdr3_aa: CASSPPGRGLGYTF
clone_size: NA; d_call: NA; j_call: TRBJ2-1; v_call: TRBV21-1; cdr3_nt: TGTGCCAGCAGCCTCCGCGGAGTAGCGGGGGGCCCGGGGAATGAGCAGTTCTTC; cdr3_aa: CASSLRGVAGGPGNEQFF
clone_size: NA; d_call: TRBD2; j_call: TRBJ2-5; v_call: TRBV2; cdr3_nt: TGTGCCAGCAGACTAGCGGGCTACCAAGAGACCCAGTACTTC; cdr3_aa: CASRLAGYQETQYF
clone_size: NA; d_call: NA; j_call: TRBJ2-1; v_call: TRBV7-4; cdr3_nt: TGTGCCAGCCCTAGATTTTGGGAGCAGTTCTTC; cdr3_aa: CASPRFWEQFF
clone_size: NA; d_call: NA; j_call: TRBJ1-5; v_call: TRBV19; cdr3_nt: TGTGCCAGTAGTATGTTCGCGAATAGCAATCAGCCCCAGCATTTT; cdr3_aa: CASSMFANSNQPQHF
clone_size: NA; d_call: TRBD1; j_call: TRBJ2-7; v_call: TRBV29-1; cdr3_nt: TGCAGCGTCCAGGGGGACAGGGGGTACGAGCAGTACTTC; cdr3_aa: CSVQGDRGYEQYF
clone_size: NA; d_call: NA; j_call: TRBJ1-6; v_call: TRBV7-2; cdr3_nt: TGTGCCAGCAGCTTAGAGGGGGGGTTTTCACCCCTCCACTTT; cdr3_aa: CASSLEGGFSPLHF
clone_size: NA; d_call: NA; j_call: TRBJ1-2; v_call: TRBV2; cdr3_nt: TGTGCCAGCAGTGGGGGGGAGGGCTATGGCTACACCTTC; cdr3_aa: CASSGGEGYGYTF
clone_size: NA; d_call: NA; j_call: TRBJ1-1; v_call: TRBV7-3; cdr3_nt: TGTGCCAGCAGTAGTTTCGAAGGGGCTGAAGCTTTCTTT; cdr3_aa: CASSSFEGAEAFF
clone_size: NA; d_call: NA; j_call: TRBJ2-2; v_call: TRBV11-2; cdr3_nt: TGTGCCAGCAGCTCTATTCGGGGAGCGAACACCGGGGAGCTGTTTTTT; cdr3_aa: CASSSIRGANTGELFF
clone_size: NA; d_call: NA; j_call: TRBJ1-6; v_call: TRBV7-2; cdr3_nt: TGTGCCAGCAGCCGCACCGGTAGGGGTACCCATTCACCCCTCCACTTT; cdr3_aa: CASSRTGRGTHSPLHF
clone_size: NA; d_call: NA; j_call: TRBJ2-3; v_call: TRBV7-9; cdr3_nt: TGTGCCAGCAGCCCTTCGAGAGCCCTCACAGATACGCAGTATTTT; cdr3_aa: CASSPSRALTDTQYF
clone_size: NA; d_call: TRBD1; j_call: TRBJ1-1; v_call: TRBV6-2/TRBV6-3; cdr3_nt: TGTGCCAGCAGTTCCATTGACAGGGCTGAAGCTTTCTTT; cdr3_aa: CASSSIDRAEAFF
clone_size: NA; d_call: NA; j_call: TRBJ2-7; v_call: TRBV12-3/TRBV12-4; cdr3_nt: TGTGCCAGCAGACCCGACTGGGACGAGCAGTACTTC; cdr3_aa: CASRPDWDEQYF
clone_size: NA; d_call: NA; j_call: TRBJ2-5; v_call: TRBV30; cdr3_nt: TGTGCCTGGAGTGCACAAGAGACCCAGTACTTC; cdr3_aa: CAWSAQETQYF
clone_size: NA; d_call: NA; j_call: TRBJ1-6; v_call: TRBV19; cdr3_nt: TGTGCCAGTAGTACTTCGCCGGGGTTTAATAATTCACCCCTCCACTTT; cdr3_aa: CASSTSPGFNNSPLHF
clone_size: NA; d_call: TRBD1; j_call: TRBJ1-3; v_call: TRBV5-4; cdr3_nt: TGTGCCAGCAGCAGCGACAGGGTTATGGGAAACACCATATATTTT; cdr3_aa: CASSSDRVMGNTIYF
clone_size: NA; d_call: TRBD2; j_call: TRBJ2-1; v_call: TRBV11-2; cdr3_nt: TGTGCCAGCAGCTTAGTCCGGGGGGGTGGTGAGCAGTTCTTC; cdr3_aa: CASSLVRGGGEQFF
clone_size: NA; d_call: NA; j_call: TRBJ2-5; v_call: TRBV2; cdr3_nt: TGTGCCAGCGCTCAAGGAGGCCGGTTCGTCGGCCAGTACTTC; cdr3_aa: CASAQGGRFVGQYF